This record looks at one TCR beta chain sequence and its context. What it binds is not known. This entry comes from a study of cytomegalovirus exposure and HLA in healthy donors. About the study: In an earlier analysis, 95 million to 130 million unique TCR beta sequences were found from approximately 170 million T cells.

13 Jbeta primers and 60 Vbeta primers were used for the PCR. Some clones are missing from TCRdb's copy, which holds only in-frame ones; the method was immunoSEQ multiplex PCR. Found here are over 85,000 clones, about two thirds of them singletons; the top ten hold less than 1.5%. Study-wide results and caveats: The study had only CMV serostatus as immune exposure information. When presence/absence was analysed, sequencing depth was taken to be roughly uniform across donors. In vitro checks showed that three CMV-associated chains really do target CMV antigens.

V trimming: 6 bases; J trimming: 5 bases; junction bases outside the gene matches: 5. The CDR3 has 14 amino acids. Germline V lookup: CDR1 SNHLY, CDR2 FYNNEI. Sequencing input: PBMCs. This chain joins TRBV2 and TRBJ2-2; TRBD2 agrees at 8 bases. The TCR originated in a female donor in good health and CMV-seronegative. The CDR3, as DNA: TGTGCCAGCAGAGCCGGGACTAGGACCGGGGAGCTGTTTTTT. It specifies CASRAGTRTGELFF.